Below, 18 T cell receptor beta chains from the same sample are listed, as sequenced in a study of molecular identifiers for immune sequencing clone quantification (dated by TCRdb to 2016 to 2018). The receptor library was made with PCR. Sequencing relied on a NextSeq 500. TCRdb took the public reads, trimmed them with fastp at Q25, ran MiXCR for clone calling and kept in-frame beta chains. Entries that share a CDR3 protein sequence are merged under the most common genes and DNA. This sample lists about half a million distinct CDR3 sequences; roughly 26% were detected once. Roughly 0.79% of the sample is taken by the ten largest. The sequenced material came from naive CD8+ T cells from blood, with Jurkat cell RNA spiked in. The meaning of the sample's cell subset or site label: FACS-sorted CD8+CD4-CCR7+CD45RA+ naive T cells. Receptors were obtained from a human donor in good health. Some libraries in this study had Jurkat cell RNA spiked in.

For this clonotype: The junction differs from germline at one of its ends, possibly a read error. The V and J genes are TRBV9 and TRBJ1-1; the match to TRBD1 covers 9 bases. This CDR3 comprises 15 residues. Germline CDR1 reads SGDLS; CDR2 reads YYNGEE. As DNA, the CDR3 is TGTGCCAGCAGCGCCACAGGGGGCGCCGACACTGAAGCTTACTTT. This gives the protein CASSATGGADTEAYF.

This CDR3 is CASSQDFRERDEQYF. The CDR3 bases are TGCGCCAGCAGCCAAGATTTCCGGGAGCGCGACGAGCAGTACTTC. V and J are TRBV4-3 and TRBJ2-7; D is perhaps TRBD2 (6 bases). Germline loops: CDR1 LGHNA, CDR2 YSLEER. The CDR3 totals 15 residues. V was trimmed by 0 bases and J by 5 bases, leaving 14 bases between them.

The chain employs TRBV20-1 and TRBJ1-1; possible D gene TRBD1, 5 bases. Trimming shortened V by 7 bases and J by 6 bases, and 27 bases separated the two germline ends. Germline V gives CDR1 DFQATT, CDR2 SNEGSKA (reference sequence). This CDR3 comprises 16 residues. The CDR3 region is CSVTLPGAGNTPEAFF. The CDR3 bases are TGCAGTGTTACCCTCCCCGGGGCAGGAAACACCCCTGAAGCTTTCTTT.

Remarks on this clonotype: With a much larger clone just one base away, this may be a read error. The CDR3 DNA is TGCGCCAGCAGCAAAGATACCGAAGGCGAGCAGTACTTC. Its translation is CASSKDTEGEQYF. The rearrangement joins TRBV4-3 to TRBJ2-7; D remains ambiguous. The germline V gene has CDR1 LGHNA and CDR2 YSLEER. The CDR3 contains 13 residues.

This rearrangement joins TRBV7-6 to TRBJ2-7, with D maybe TRBD2 (6 bases). The CDR3 consists of 15 residues. Germline loops: CDR1 SGHVS, CDR2 FNYEAQ. Trimming removed 2 bases at V and 5 bases at J, with 16 bases between. The CDR3 is CASSLYASDRDEQYF. The DNA for the CDR3 is TGTGCCAGCAGCTTATACGCTAGCGATAGGGACGAGCAGTACTTC.

This clonotype was seen repeatedly, ten times or more. The V gene is TRBV28, the J gene TRBJ2-6; D gene uncertain. CDR1 is MDHEN, CDR2 SYDVKM, per germline. The CDR3 loop spans 16 amino acids. The V end was cut by 4 bases, the J end by 0 bases, with 10 bases between. CDR3 region: CASSSLVYSGANVLTF. As DNA, the CDR3 is TGTGCCAGCAGTTCCCTGGTCTACTCTGGGGCCAACGTCCTGACTTTC.

Of note for this clonotype: This may stem from a read error, because a much larger clone lies one nucleotide away. The chain links TRBV20-1 to TRBJ2-3, with TRBD2 matching 13 bases. V was clipped by 6 bases and J by 2 bases; unmatched bases: 11. This CDR3 has 17 amino acids. Germline assignment: CDR1 DFQATT and CDR2 SNEGSKA (reference sequence). The CDR3 DNA reads TGCAGTGCCACTAGCGGGGGGGCCCACGCTCCCACAGATACGCAGTATTTT. Its protein is CSATSGGAHAPTDTQYF.

This chain links TRBV3-1 with TRBJ2-2; D is possibly TRBD2 (7 bases). The V end lost 2 bases, the J end lost 0 bases, and 13 bases lay between the germline ends. The CDR3 spans 17 residues. From germline, CDR1 is LGHDT and CDR2 YNNKEL (reference sequence). DNA for the CDR3: TGTGCCAGCAGCCAAAGGGGAGGGACACCGAACACCGGGGAGCTGTTTTTT. Its protein is CASSQRGGTPNTGELFF.

Ten or more counts support this clonotype. The V gene is TRBV6-1, the J gene TRBJ1-4, with 7 bases lining up with TRBD1. V shed 5 bases and J 0 bases; nucleotides not matched to a gene: 6. The length of the CDR3 is 16 residues. The germline V gene has CDR1 MNHNS and CDR2 SASEGT. The CDR3 nucleotides read TGTGCCAGCAGTAAGGACAGGTCTGCAACTAATGAAAAACTGTTTTTT. Residues: CASSKDRSATNEKLFF.

Only a few counts were recorded for this clonotype. The V call is TRBV2, the J call TRBJ1-2; D gene ambiguous. V gave up 6 bases and J gave up 2 bases, with 16 bases separating them. The germline gives CDR1 SNHLY, CDR2 FYNNEI. The CDR3 loop spans 15 amino acids. The CDR3 spells CASSERTGLNYGYTF. The CDR3 region has the DNA TGTGCCAGCAGCGAGCGGACCGGGCTGAACTATGGCTACACCTTC.

The CDR3 loop reads CASSLVGQGACEQYF. The CDR3 DNA reads as TGTGCCAGCAGCTTAGTAGGTCAGGGGGCCTGCGAGCAGTACTTC. J is TRBJ2-7 and V is TRBV7-9; TRBD1 aligns across 8 bases. After removal of 1 base from V and 6 bases from J, the junction contained 8 bases not matched to a gene. The CDR3 length is 15 residues. Germline values: CDR1 SEHNR, CDR2 FQNEAQ (reference sequence).

The chain carries TRBV6-6 and TRBJ2-3, with a possible D match to TRBD2 (5 bases). Trimming left V 11 bases short and J 0 bases short, with 30 bases between. This CDR3 comprises 19 residues. CDR1 is MNHNY, CDR2 SVGAGI, per germline (reference sequence). The CDR3 loop reads CALRSLAGIRRTSTDTQYF. CDR3 nucleotide sequence: TGTGCCTTACGAAGTTTGGCTGGGATACGGAGGACTAGCACAGATACGCAGTATTTT.

The CDR3 coding sequence is TGTGCCAGCAGCTCACAACTAGGGCCCGAGCAGTACTTC. Residues: CASSSQLGPEQYF. The chain recombines TRBV7-9 with TRBJ2-7; D might be TRBD2 (5 bases). This CDR3 comprises 13 residues. The V and J ends lost 4 bases and 6 bases respectively, with 13 bases between them. Germline V gives CDR1 SEHNR, CDR2 FQNEAQ (reference sequence).

A single count supports this clonotype. One end of the junction does not line up with germline, which may come from a read error. This chain joins TRBV6-6 and TRBJ1-1; D unresolved. This CDR3 region has 17 residues. CDR1 is MNHNY and CDR2 is SVGAGI in the germline V gene (reference sequence). For the CDR3, the DNA is TGTGCCGGCAGTTACTCGATAAGAAGGTCTGGGGACACTGAAGCTTTCTTT. The encoded protein is CAGSYSIRRSGDTEAFF.

This chain links TRBV7-2 with TRBJ2-3; D gene ambiguous. Germline V gives CDR1 SGHTA, CDR2 FQGNSA. The CDR3 has 16 residues. Trimming left V 0 bases short and J 2 bases short, with 12 bases between. CDR3 loop: CASSLANPITTDTQYF. The CDR3 region has the DNA TGTGCCAGCAGCTTAGCAAACCCGATCACCACAGATACGCAGTATTTT. The variable domain in full, with the rest retrieved from reference TRBV7-2 and TRBJ2-3, is GAGVSQSPSNKVTEKGKDVELRCDPISGHTALYWYRQSLGQGLEFLIYFQGNSAPDKSGLPSDRFSAERTGGSVSTLTIQRTQQEDSAVYLCASSLANPITTDTQYFGPGTRLTVL.

To note about this clonotype: This may stem from a read error, because a much larger clone lies one nucleotide away. V gene TRBV5-3 combines with J gene TRBJ2-5; TRBD1 matches at 8 bases. TRBV5-3 is an ORF, and what it does is uncertain. The CDR3 runs 16 residues. CDR3 sequence: CTSSLAQGAHEETQYF. The DNA for the CDR3 is TGTACCAGCAGCTTGGCTCAGGGGGCGCACGAAGAGACCCAGTACTTC.

This clonotype was observed at least ten times. This chain uses TRBV7-9 with TRBJ1-1, with a possible D match to TRBD1 (5 bases). Germline CDR1 SEHNR, CDR2 FQNEAQ (reference sequence). The CDR3 consists of 12 residues. With 3 bases removed from V and 6 bases from J, the gap between germline ends came to 8 bases. CDR3 coding DNA: TGTGCCAGCAGCTTCTCAGGGTCTGAAGCTTTCTTT. Protein product: CASSFSGSEAFF.

This clonotype has a count of ten or more. The V and J genes are TRBV27 and TRBJ2-3; D gene ambiguous. V lost 0 bases and J 4 bases, leaving 5 bases between the germline ends. The CDR3 totals 13 residues. The germline CDR1 and CDR2 sequences are MNHEY and SMNVEV (reference sequence). In DNA form, the CDR3 reads TGTGCCAGCAGTTTATCAGAACCAGATACGCAGTATTTT. Translating it yields CASSLSEPDTQYF.